This TCR beta chain derives from a study of T cells in Graves' hyperthyroidism and ophthalmopathy. From RNA transcripts, TCR beta CDR3 regions were amplified. The TCR CDR3 first-round RT-PCR relied on the HTBI primer set. TCRdb re-called the multiplex PCR reads through MiXCR, storing one row per CDR3 protein. The profile shows a few hundred thousand distinct CDR3 sequences, less than 25% of them singletons. Broader study findings: Ophthalmopathy, which appeared later, was predicted by the model a median about 5.9 months before onset.

Of note for this clonotype: Antigen specificity is unknown.

CDR1 is SGDLS and CDR2 is YYNGEE in the germline V gene. Trimming cost V 0 bases and J 4 bases, with 7 bases left between them. CDR3 size: 13 residues. Sequencing used blood. The clonotype comes from a man younger than 30 with Graves' hyperthyroidism. The chain joins TRBV9 to TRBJ1-1; D call uncertain. In DNA form, the CDR3 reads TGTGCCAGCAGCGTAGTGGTGGGCACTGAAGCTTTCTTT. Its protein is CASSVVVGTEAFF.